The 2 T cell receptor beta chains listed next were all sequenced from one sample in a study of blood T cell repertoires in COVID-19. Using immunoSEQ multiplex PCR, the repertoire was profiled, and TCRdb retains in-frame clones only, with some absent. The table lists approximately 310,000 clones, roughly 85% of them singletons. The sequenced sample was PBMCs or T cells enriched from blood (not recorded which). All receptors come from a woman aged 25 to 39 who had been exposed to COVID-19.

The chain has TRBV7-2 and TRBJ2-1, with TRBD2 matching 8 bases. Trimming took 1 base from V and 2 from J; bases not matched to a gene: 7. The CDR3 sequence is 17 residues long. Germline loops: CDR1 SGHTA, CDR2 FQGNSA. CDR3 bases: TGTGCCAGCAGCTTAGATTCGGTAGCGGGGACCTACAATGAGCAGTTCTTC. Amino acids: CASSLDSVAGTYNEQFF.

The chain is built from TRBV9 and TRBJ1-1; D is uncertain. V was cut by 0 bases and J by 1 base, with 10 bases left in between. Germline CDR1 SGDLS, CDR2 YYNGEE. The length of the CDR3 is 15 residues. The CDR3 region has the DNA TGTGCCAGCAGCGTAGCCCCCCGGGAGAACACTGAAGCTTTCTTT. Amino acids: CASSVAPRENTEAFF.